These T cell receptor beta chains were read from a single sample in a study of cytomegalovirus exposure and HLA in healthy donors. Profiling relied on immunoSEQ multiplex PCR, and the TCRdb table lists in-frame clones only, not all of them. The repertoire holds about 150,000 clones, with just under 85% as singletons. Sequences were obtained from PBMCs. The origin of the receptors is a man in his thirties or forties in good health and CMV-seropositive. The CDR3 runs from the conserved cysteine through the conserved F or W. A D gene is named only where the DNA matches it firmly. Size is stated for part of the rows, as once, few or many counts, or as a class when the clone is expanded.

clone size,J gene,V gene,D gene,CDR3 DNA,CDR3 protein
few,TRBJ1-6,TRBV7-2,TRBD1,TGTGCCAGCAGCTTAGTTTCCGGGACAGGGGCGTCACCCCTCCACTTT,CASSLVSGTGASPLHF
once,TRBJ1-1,TRBV6-6,-,TGTGCCAGCAGTAGACAGGTTAACACTGAAGCTTTCTTT,CASSRQVNTEAFF
-,TRBJ2-7,TRBV28,TRBD2,TGTGCCAGCGGGTCGGGAGGAGGAGGCGAGCAGTACTTC,CASGSGGGGEQYF
-,TRBJ2-7,TRBV16,TRBD1,TGTGCCAGCAGCCGGGACAGGGGATCCTACGAGCAGTACTTC,CASSRDRGSYEQYF
once,TRBJ2-1,TRBV6-4,TRBD2,TGTGCCAGCAGTGTCGCGGGGGGGCCATTGAATGAGCAGTTCTTC,CASSVAGGPLNEQFF
-,TRBJ1-2,TRBV19,TRBD1,TGTGCCAGTACCCAGACGACAGGGTATAACTATGGCTACACCTTC,CASTQTTGYNYGYTF
once,TRBJ1-1,TRBV15,TRBD1,TGTGCCACCAGCAGGGCGGGGACAGCACTGGCTGAAGCTTTCTTT,CATSRAGTALAEAFF
-,TRBJ2-6,TRBV30,-,TGTGCCTGGAGTGGTCCGGAGGGTGCGGGGGCCAACGTCCTGACTTTC,CAWSGPEGAGANVLTF
-,TRBJ2-2,TRBV9,-,TGTGCCAGCAGCGTACTATCGGGAGTCACCGGGGAGCTGTTTTTT,CASSVLSGVTGELFF
-,TRBJ1-1,TRBV30,-,TGTGCCTCAACGACCCAGGGTTGGGGCACTGAAGCTTTCTTT,CASTTQGWGTEAFF
few,TRBJ2-1,TRBV2,TRBD2,TGTGCCAGCAGTTGGGCTAGCGGATACAATGAGCAGTTCTTC,CASSWASGYNEQFF
-,TRBJ2-6,TRBV18,TRBD1,TGTGCCAGCTCACCACCTCGGACAGGAGGCTCTGGGGCCAACGTCCTGACTTTC,CASSPPRTGGSGANVLTF
-,TRBJ1-5,TRBV5-6,-,TGTGCCAGCAGCTCGGGACAAGTAATCTATAGCAATCAGCCCCAGCATTTT,CASSSGQVIYSNQPQHF
-,TRBJ2-2,TRBV4-2,-,TGTGCCAGCAGCCAAGAGGGGGCGGCTGCCGGGGAGCTGTTTTTT,CASSQEGAAAGELFF
-,TRBJ2-5,TRBV11-2,TRBD2,TGTGCCAGCAGCTCCTGGACTAGCGCACAAGAGACCCAGTACTTC,CASSSWTSAQETQYF
-,TRBJ1-6,TRBV27,-,TGTGCCAGCGGTTGGGAGAGCTCCTATAATTCACCCCTCCACTTT,CASGWESSYNSPLHF
few,TRBJ2-2,TRBV19,-,TGTGCCAGTAGTACTGGAGAGGGGAGGACCACCGGGGAGCTGTTTTTT,CASSTGEGRTTGELFF
-,TRBJ2-7,TRBV5-4,-,TGTGCCAGCAGCTGGGTTTCAGCGGAGGGAGAGCAGTACTTC,CASSWVSAEGEQYF
-,TRBJ2-5,TRBV27,TRBD1,TGTGCCAGCAGCGCGACAGGGCGGGTTGAAGAGACCCAGTACTTC,CASSATGRVEETQYF
-,TRBJ2-3,TRBV19,-,TGTGCCAGTAAAATATCGTCAAGGGGAATTCGGGATACGCAGTATTTT,CASKISSRGIRDTQYF
once,TRBJ1-1,TRBV11-2,-,TGTGCCAGCAGCTTAGACCGGGGGGGTGTTAAGACTACTGAAGCTTTCTTT,CASSLDRGGVKTTEAFF
-,TRBJ1-2,TRBV9,-,TGTGCCAGCAGCGCGATTCCGGGAATGGACTACTATGGCTACACCTTC,CASSAIPGMDYYGYTF
-,TRBJ2-5,TRBV29-1,TRBD2,TGCAGCGTGGGGGGGGGTAAGGAGACCCAGTACTTC,CSVGGGKETQYF
-,TRBJ1-4,TRBV5-1,-,TGCGCCAGCAGCTCAGGGAGGGGTAATGAAAAACTGTTTTTT,CASSSGRGNEKLFF
few,TRBJ1-2,TRBV5-1,-,TGCGCCAGCAGCTACTCAGGGGACGGCTACACCTTC,CASSYSGDGYTF
once,TRBJ1-2,TRBV28,TRBD1,TGTGCCAGCATTACGACAGGGGCGGGCTACACCTTC,CASITTGAGYTF
-,TRBJ1-5,TRBV4-1,-,TGCGCCAGCAGCCATAGGACAGATAGCAATCAGCCCCAGCATTTT,CASSHRTDSNQPQHF
few,TRBJ2-2,TRBV10-3,-,TGTGCCATCAGTCAGGGGACCGGGGAGCTGTTTTTT,CAISQGTGELFF
few,TRBJ2-1,TRBV6-1,TRBD2,TGTGCCAGCAGAGCGGGAGGGATAAGGGTTGAGCAGTTCTTC,CASRAGGIRVEQFF
-,TRBJ2-1,TRBV6-4,TRBD2,TGTGCCAGCAGAGCACTAGCGGGAGGAATCGGTGAGCAGTTCTTC,CASRALAGGIGEQFF
-,TRBJ2-1,TRBV25-1,TRBD2,TGTGCCAGCAGTGAACTGAGCGGGGGGGCTCGTAATGAGCAGTTCTTC,CASSELSGGARNEQFF
-,TRBJ1-2,TRBV18,TRBD1,TGTGCCAGCTCACGTGGACAGGACTATGGCTACACCTTC,CASSRGQDYGYTF
once,TRBJ1-1,TRBV7-6,TRBD1,TGTGCCAGCAGTCATGACAGGGACACTGAAGCTTTCTTT,CASSHDRDTEAFF
once,TRBJ2-7,TRBV11-3,-,TGTGCCAGCAGCGACGACACAGAGCAGTACTTC,CASSDDTEQYF
-,TRBJ2-3,TRBV7-8,TRBD2,TGTGCCAGCAGCGCGGAAGCGGGGTTAAGCACAGATACGCAGTATTTT,CASSAEAGLSTDTQYF
-,TRBJ1-2,TRBV11-2,-,TGTGCCAGCAGCTCCCCAAGGAGGGTTGAGGGTAACTATGGCTACACCTTC,CASSSPRRVEGNYGYTF
-,TRBJ1-1,TRBV5-1,TRBD1,TGCGCCAGCAGCCCGGGGACAGGGGGCGGCACTGAAGCTTTCTTT,CASSPGTGGGTEAFF
-,TRBJ2-7,TRBV10-3,TRBD2,TGTGCCATCAGGAGACCTGGGACTAGCGGGACCTACGAGCAGTACTTC,CAIRRPGTSGTYEQYF
-,TRBJ2-2,TRBV5-1,TRBD1,TGCGCCAGCAGCCTGGGACAGATGTACACCGGGGAGCTGTTTTTT,CASSLGQMYTGELFF
-,TRBJ2-3,TRBV19,TRBD2,TGTGCCAGTAGTATCTGGACTAGCGGCTCAGATACGCAGTATTTT,CASSIWTSGSDTQYF
-,TRBJ1-5,TRBV30,-,TGTGCCTGGGCAGACAGTGAAGGTCAGCCCCAGCATTTT,CAWADSEGQPQHF
-,TRBJ1-2,TRBV7-9,-,TGTGCCAGCAGCTCCAGCCGCAGGGCTAATTATGGCTACACCTTC,CASSSSRRANYGYTF
few,TRBJ2-2,TRBV30,-,TGTGCCTGGACCCCCGTTACCGGGGAGCTGTTTTTT,CAWTPVTGELFF
many,TRBJ2-7,TRBV7-2,TRBD2,TGTGCCAGCAGCCCGGGACTAGCGGGTGCCATCCTCTCCTACGAGCAGTACTTC,CASSPGLAGAILSYEQYF
-,TRBJ1-2,TRBV19,TRBD1,TGTGCCAGTAGTCCCAGGGGGCCTAACTATGGCTACACCTTC,CASSPRGPNYGYTF
-,TRBJ2-7,TRBV5-4,TRBD2,TGTGCCAGCAGCTGGAGCGGGAGGGCTAACGAGCAGTACTTC,CASSWSGRANEQYF
-,TRBJ2-5,TRBV30,TRBD1,TGTGCCTGGGGCAAACAGGGGGGAGAGACCCAGTACTTC,CAWGKQGGETQYF
-,TRBJ1-5,TRBV19,-,TGTGCCAGTAGTATAGGGCTGGTCAATCAGCCCCAGCATTTT,CASSIGLVNQPQHF
-,TRBJ2-2,TRBV7-2,-,TGTGCCAGCAGCTTAGCGCTTCTAGCCGGGGAGCTGTTTTTT,CASSLALLAGELFF
few,TRBJ2-7,TRBV5-1,-,TGCGCCAGCAGCTTGAGAGGCAGCTACGAGCAGTACTTC,CASSLRGSYEQYF
once,TRBJ1-6,TRBV5-1,-,TGCGCCAGCAGCTCGGACAAAGGCAATTCACCCCTCCACTTT,CASSSDKGNSPLHF
-,TRBJ2-3,TRBV5-6,-,TGTGCCAGCAGCTTGGACAGGGTAACAGATACGCAGTATTTT,CASSLDRVTDTQYF